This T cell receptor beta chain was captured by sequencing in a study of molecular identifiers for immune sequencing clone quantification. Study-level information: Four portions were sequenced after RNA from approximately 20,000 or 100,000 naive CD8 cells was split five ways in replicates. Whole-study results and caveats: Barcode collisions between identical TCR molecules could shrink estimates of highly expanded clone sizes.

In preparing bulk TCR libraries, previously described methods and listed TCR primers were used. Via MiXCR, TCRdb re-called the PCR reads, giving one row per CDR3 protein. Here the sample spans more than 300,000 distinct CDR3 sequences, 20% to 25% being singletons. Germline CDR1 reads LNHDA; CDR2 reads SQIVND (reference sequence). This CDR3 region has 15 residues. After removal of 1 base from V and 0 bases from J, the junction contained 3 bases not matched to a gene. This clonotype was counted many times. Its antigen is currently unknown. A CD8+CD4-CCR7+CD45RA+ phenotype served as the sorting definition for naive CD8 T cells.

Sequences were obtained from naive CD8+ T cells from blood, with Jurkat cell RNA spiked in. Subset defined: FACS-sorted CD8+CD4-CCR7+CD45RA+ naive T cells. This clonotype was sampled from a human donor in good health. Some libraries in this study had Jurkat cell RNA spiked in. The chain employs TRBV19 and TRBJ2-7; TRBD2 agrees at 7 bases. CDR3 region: CASSIGTRPSYEQYF. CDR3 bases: TGTGCCAGTAGTATAGGGACTAGACCCTCCTACGAGCAGTACTTC. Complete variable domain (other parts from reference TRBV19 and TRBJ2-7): DGGITQSPKYLFRKEGQNVTLSCEQNLNHDAMYWYRQDPGQGLRLIYYSQIVNDFQKGDIAEGYSVSREKKESFPLTVTSAQKNPTAFYLCASSIGTRPSYEQYFGPGTRLTVT.